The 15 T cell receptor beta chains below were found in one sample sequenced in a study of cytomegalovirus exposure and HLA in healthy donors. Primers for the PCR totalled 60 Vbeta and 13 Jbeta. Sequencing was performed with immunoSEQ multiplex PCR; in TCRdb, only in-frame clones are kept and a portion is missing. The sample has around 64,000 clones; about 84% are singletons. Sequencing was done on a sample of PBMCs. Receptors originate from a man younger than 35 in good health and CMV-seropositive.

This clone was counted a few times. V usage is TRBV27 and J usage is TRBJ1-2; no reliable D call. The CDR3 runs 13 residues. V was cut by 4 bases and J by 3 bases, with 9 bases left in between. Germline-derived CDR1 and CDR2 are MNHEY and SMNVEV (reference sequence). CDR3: CASSYTADYGYTF. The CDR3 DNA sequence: TGTGCCAGCAGTTATACAGCGGACTATGGCTACACCTTC.

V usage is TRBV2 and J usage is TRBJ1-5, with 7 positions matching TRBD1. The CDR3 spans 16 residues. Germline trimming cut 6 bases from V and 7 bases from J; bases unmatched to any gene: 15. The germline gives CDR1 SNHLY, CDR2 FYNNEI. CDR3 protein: CASSTGEDRDKQPQHF. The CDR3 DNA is TGTGCCAGCAGCACCGGGGAAGACAGGGATAAGCAGCCCCAGCATTTT.

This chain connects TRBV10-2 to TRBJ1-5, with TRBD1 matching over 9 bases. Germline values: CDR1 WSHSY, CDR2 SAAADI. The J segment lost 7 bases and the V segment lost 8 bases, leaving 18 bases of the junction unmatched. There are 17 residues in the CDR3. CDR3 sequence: CASGPTPGQGLEQPQHF. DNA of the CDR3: TGCGCCAGCGGCCCCACTCCGGGACAGGGTTTGGAGCAGCCCCAGCATTTT.

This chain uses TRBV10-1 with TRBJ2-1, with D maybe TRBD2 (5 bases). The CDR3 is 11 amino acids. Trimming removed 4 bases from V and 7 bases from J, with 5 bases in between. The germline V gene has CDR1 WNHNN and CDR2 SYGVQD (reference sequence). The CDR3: CASSGGNEQFF. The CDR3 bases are TGCGCCAGCAGTGGAGGGAATGAGCAGTTCTTC.

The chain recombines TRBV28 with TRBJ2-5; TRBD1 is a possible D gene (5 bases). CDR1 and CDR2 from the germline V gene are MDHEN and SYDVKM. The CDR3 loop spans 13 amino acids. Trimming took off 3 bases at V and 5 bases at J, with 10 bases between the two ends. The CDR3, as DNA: TGTGCCAGCAGTTTTCAGGGTTTGGAGACCCAGTACTTC. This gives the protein CASSFQGLETQYF.

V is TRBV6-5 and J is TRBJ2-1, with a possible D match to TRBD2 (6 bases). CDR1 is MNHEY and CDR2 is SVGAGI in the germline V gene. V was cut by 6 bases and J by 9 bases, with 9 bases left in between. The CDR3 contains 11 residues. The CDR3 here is CASSTGVEQFF. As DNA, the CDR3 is TGTGCCAGCAGCACGGGAGTTGAGCAGTTCTTC.

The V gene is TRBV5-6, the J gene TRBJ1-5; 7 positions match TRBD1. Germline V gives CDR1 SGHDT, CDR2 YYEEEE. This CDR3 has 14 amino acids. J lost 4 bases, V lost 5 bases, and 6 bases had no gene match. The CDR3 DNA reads TGTGCCAGCAGTTCGGGACAGACAAATCAGCCCCAGCATTTT. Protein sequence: CASSSGQTNQPQHF. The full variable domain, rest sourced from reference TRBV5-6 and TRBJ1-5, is DAGVTQSPTHLIKTRGQQVTLRCSPKSGHDTVSWYQQALGQGPQFIFQYYEEEERQRGNFPDRFSGHQFPNYSSELNVNALLLGDSALYLCASSSGQTNQPQHFGDGTRLSIL.

The CDR3 DNA reads TGTGCCAGCAGCTTAGGGCGGGAAACTGAAGCTTTCTTT. It translates to CASSLGRETEAFF. The rearrangement joins TRBV11-1 to TRBJ1-1; D is undetermined. Trimming shortened V by 1 base and J by 5 bases, and 8 bases separated the two germline ends. CDR1 and CDR2 from the germline V gene are SGHAT and FQDESV (reference sequence). The CDR3 has 13 amino acids. The full variable domain, rest sourced from reference TRBV11-1 and TRBJ1-1, is EAEVAQSPRYKITEKSQAVAFWCDPISGHATLYWYRQILGQGPELLVQFQDESVVDDSQLPKDRFSAERLKGVDSTLKIQPAELGDSAMYLCASSLGRETEAFFGQGTRLTVV.

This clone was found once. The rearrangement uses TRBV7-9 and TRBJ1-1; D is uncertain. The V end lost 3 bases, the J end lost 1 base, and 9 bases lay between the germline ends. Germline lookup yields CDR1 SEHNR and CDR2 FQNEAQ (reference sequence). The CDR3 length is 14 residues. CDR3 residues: CASSLGISNTEAFF. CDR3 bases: TGTGCCAGCAGCTTGGGCATTTCGAACACTGAAGCTTTCTTT. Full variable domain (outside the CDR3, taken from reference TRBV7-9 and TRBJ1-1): DTGVSQNPRHKITKRGQNVTFRCDPISEHNRLYWYRQTLGQGPEFLTYFQNEAQLEKSRLLSDRFSAERPKGSFSTLEIQRTEQGDSAMYLCASSLGISNTEAFFGQGTRLTVV.

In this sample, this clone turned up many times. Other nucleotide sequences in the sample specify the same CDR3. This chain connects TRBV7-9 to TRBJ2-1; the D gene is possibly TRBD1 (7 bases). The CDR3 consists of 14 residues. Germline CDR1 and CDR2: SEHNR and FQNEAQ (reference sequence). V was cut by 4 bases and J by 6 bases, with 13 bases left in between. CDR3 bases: TGTGCCAGCAGCTCTCCCCAGGGGGGCAATGAGCAGTTCTTC. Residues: CASSSPQGGNEQFF.

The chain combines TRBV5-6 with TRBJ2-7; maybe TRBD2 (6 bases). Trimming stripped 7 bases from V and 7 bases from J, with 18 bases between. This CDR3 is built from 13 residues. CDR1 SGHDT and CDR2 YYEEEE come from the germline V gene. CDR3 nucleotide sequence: TGTGCCAGCGGCTCCGGGACTGGCCCGGAGCAGTACTTC. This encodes CASGSGTGPEQYF.

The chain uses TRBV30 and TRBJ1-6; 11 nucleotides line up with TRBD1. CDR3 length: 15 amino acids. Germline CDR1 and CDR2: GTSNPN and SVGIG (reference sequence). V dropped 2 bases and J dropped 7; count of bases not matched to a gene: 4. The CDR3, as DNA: TGTGCCTGGAGTAGGGGACAGGGGGACAATTCACCCCTCCACTTT. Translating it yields CAWSRGQGDNSPLHF.

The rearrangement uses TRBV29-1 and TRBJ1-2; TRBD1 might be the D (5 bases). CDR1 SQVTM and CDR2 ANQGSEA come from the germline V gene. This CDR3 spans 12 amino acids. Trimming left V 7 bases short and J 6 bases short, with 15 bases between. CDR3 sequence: CSGAGPSDGYTF. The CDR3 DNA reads TGCAGCGGGGCGGGACCGTCGGATGGCTACACCTTC. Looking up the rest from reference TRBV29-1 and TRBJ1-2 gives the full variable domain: SAVISQKPSRDICQRGTSLTIQCQVDSQVTMMFWYRQQPGQSLTLIATANQGSEATYESGFVIDKFPISRPNLTFSTLTVSNMSPEDSSIYLCSGAGPSDGYTFGSGTRLTVV.

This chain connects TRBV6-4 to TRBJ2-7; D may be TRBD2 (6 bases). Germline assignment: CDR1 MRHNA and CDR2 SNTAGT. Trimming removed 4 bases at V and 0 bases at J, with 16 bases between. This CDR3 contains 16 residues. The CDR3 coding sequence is TGTGCCAGCAGTGCGTGGCGGGGCAGGGACTCCTACGAGCAGTACTTC. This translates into CASSAWRGRDSYEQYF.

The CDR3 DNA reads TGTGCCTGGACCACAGGCCTCTCTGGAAACACCATATATTTT. It yields the protein CAWTTGLSGNTIYF. The rearrangement links TRBV30 to TRBJ1-3, with a tentative D call TRBD1 (5 bases). The CDR3 totals 14 residues. V was cut by 4 bases and J by 0 bases, with 10 bases left in between. Per germline, CDR1 GTSNPN and CDR2 SVGIG (reference sequence).